This entry features one TCR beta chain sequence. The sample is drawn from a study of blood T cell repertoires in COVID-19. Study context: Collection of acute and convalescent COVID-19 samples took place in the United States, Italy and Spain.

Recovered status applied to Cohort 3 donors who had two consecutive negative PCRs. It also applied to those with clearance or with symptom resolution. V lost 5 bases to trimming and J lost 11 bases; unmatched junction nucleotides: 9. CDR1 and CDR2 (germline): MDHEN, SYDVKM. The CDR3 totals 13 residues. Original data processing: How many nucleated cells were present was estimated from reference gene primer amplification. TCRdb's table, derived via immunoSEQ multiplex PCR, lists solely in-frame clones and lacks some. V, J and clone size derive from that table, while D and trimming were established from the DNA sequence. The table has a few hundred thousand clones, roughly 90% seen once; the top ten hold about 18%.

The V gene is TRBV28, the J gene TRBJ1-2, with 9 bases that match TRBD1. This TCR was sampled from a woman in her twenties or thirties who had recovered from COVID-19. Source material: PBMCs or T cells enriched from blood (not recorded which). CDR3 amino acids: CASSPWDRADYTF. Here the CDR3 DNA reads TGTGCCAGCAGTCCCTGGGACAGGGCGGATTACACCTTC.